This T cell receptor beta chain is from a study of cytomegalovirus exposure and HLA in healthy donors. Across the whole study: The Caucasian-associated ancestry cluster contained 81% of the approximately 430 genotyped donors.

General study points: Some segments of the V type, notably TRBV6-2 and TRBV6-3, were excluded as indistinguishable. At a 0.05 false discovery rate, a later analysis found around 17,000 TCR beta sequences to be associated with HLA alleles. Overall, approximately 180 TCR beta chains were annotated as cytomegalovirus-associated.

CDR3 length equals 15 residues. Trimming left V 0 bases short and J 1 base short, with 9 bases between. Germline-derived CDR1 and CDR2 are MNHEY and SVGAGI. The PCR ran on 60 Vbeta and 13 Jbeta primers. Assay used: immunoSEQ multiplex PCR; TCRdb lists only in-frame clones, some missing. The sample records roughly 63,000 clones, around 68% being singletons. About this clone: What it recognizes is unknown.

The receptor was derived from a man between 45 and 60 years old in good health and CMV-seropositive. The chain joins TRBV6-5 to TRBJ1-1; D gene unclear. Sequenced input: PBMCs. CDR3 sequence: CASSYSTQANTEAFF. The DNA of the CDR3 is TGTGCCAGCAGTTACTCGACACAAGCGAACACTGAAGCTTTCTTT.